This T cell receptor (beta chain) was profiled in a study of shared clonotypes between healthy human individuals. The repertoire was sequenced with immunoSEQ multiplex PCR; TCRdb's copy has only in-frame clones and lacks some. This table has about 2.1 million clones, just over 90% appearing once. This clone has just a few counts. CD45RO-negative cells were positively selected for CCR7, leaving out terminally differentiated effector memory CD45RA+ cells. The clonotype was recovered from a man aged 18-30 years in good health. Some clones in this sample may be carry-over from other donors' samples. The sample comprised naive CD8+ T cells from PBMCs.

CDR3 coding DNA: TGTGCCAGCAGCTTAGGCAGGGCGTGGGGGAACACTGAAGCTTTCTTT. It encodes CASSLGRAWGNTEAFF. The chain uses TRBV13 and TRBJ1-1; a weak D match, TRBD1 (5 bases). CDR1 PRHDT and CDR2 FYEKMQ come from the germline V gene (reference sequence). V was pared by 0 bases and J by 1 base, with 12 bases between. This CDR3 has 16 residues.